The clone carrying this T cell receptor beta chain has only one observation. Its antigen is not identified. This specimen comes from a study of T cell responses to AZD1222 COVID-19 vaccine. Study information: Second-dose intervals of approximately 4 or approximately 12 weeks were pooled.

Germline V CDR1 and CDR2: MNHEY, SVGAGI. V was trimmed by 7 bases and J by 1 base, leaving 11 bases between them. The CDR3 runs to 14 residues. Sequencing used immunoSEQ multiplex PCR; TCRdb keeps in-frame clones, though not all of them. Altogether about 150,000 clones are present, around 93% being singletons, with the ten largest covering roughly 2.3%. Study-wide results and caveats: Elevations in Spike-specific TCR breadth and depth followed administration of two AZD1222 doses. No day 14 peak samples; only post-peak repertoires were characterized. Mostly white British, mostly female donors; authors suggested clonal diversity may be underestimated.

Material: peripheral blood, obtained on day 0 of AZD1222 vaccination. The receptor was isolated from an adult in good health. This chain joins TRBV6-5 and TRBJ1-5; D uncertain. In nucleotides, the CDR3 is TGTGCCAGCATGGCAAGAGTCAGCAATCAGCCCCAGCATTTT. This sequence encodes CASMARVSNQPQHF.